This entry is about one TCR beta chain. This sample was taken from a study of blood T cell repertoires in COVID-19. As for the study in general: Sample material is recorded as cDNA or gDNA derived from T cells, B-cell-depleted T cells, or PBMCs.

Profiled with immunoSEQ multiplex PCR; TCRdb holds only in-frame clones, not every one. The repertoire holds fewer than 350,000 clones, around 90% seen once, with just under 9.5% in the top ten. This CDR3 is built from 17 residues. Germline V lookup: CDR1 SGHDT, CDR2 YYEEEE. Trimming left V 3 bases short and J 2 bases short, with 20 bases between. Sequencing was carried out using peripheral blood. V gene TRBV5-6 combines with J gene TRBJ2-5, with D perhaps matching TRBD1 (5 bases). The TCR comes from a man between 18 and 29 years old with active or convalescent COVID-19. Written as DNA, the CDR3 is TGTGCCAGCAGCTGGGGCGTTGGTCTTCTGCGACAAGAGACCCAGTACTTC. Translated: CASSWGVGLLRQETQYF.